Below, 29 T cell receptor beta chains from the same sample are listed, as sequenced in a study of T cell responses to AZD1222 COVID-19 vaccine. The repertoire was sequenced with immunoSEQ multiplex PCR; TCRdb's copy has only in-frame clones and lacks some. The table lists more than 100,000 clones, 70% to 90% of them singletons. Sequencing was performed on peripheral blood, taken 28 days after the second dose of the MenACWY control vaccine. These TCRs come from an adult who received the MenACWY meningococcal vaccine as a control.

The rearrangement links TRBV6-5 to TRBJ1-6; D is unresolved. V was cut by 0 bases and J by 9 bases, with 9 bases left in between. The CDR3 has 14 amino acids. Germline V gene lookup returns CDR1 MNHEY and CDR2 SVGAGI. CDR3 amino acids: CASSYSTVSSPLHF. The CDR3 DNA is TGTGCCAGCAGTTACTCTACCGTCAGTTCACCCCTCCACTTT.

CDR3 sequence: CAWSVWGNTEAFF. CDR3 DNA sequence: TGTGCCTGGAGCGTCTGGGGGAACACTGAAGCTTTCTTT. The chain carries TRBV30 and TRBJ1-1; D call uncertain. CDR3 length equals 13 residues. The V gene's germline CDR1 is GTSNPN and CDR2 SVGIG (reference sequence). Trimming removed 3 bases at V and 1 base at J, with 9 bases between. Combining the CDR3 with reference TRBV30 and TRBJ1-1 gives the whole variable domain SQTIHQWPATLVQPVGSPLSLECTVEGTSNPNLYWYRQAAGRGLQLLFYSVGIGQISSEVPQNLSASRPQDRQFILSSKKLLLSDSGFYLCAWSVWGNTEAFFGQGTRLTVV.

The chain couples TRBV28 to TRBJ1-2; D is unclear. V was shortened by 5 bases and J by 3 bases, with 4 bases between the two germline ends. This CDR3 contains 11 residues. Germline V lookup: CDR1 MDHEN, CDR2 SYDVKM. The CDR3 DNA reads TGTGCCAGCAGTCGCTACTATGGCTACACCTTC. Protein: CASSRYYGYTF.

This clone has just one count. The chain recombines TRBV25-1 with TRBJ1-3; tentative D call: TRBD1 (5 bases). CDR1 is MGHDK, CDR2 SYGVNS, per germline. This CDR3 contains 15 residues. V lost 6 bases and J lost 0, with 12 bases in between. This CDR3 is CASRPGGGSGNTIYF. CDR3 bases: TGTGCCAGCAGGCCCGGCGGGGGCTCTGGAAACACCATATATTTT.

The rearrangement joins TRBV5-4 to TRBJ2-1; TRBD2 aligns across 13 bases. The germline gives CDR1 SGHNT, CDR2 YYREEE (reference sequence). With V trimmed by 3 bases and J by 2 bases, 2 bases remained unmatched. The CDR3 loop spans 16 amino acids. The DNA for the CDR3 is TGTGCCAGCAGCTCCGGACTAGCGGGGGCCTACAATGAGCAGTTCTTC. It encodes CASSSGLAGAYNEQFF.

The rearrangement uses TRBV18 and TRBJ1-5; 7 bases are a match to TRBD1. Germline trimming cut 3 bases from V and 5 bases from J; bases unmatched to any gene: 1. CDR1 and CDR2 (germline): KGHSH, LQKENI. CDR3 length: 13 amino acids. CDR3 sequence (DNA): TGTGCCAGCTCACCGGGGACAGATCAGCCCCAGCATTTT. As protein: CASSPGTDQPQHF.

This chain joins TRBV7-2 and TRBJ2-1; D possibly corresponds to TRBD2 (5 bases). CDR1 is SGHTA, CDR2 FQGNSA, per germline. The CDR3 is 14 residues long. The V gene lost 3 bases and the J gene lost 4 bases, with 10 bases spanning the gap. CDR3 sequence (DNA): TGTGCCAGCAGCTTGCTACTAGAATACAATGAGCAGTTCTTC. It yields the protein CASSLLLEYNEQFF.

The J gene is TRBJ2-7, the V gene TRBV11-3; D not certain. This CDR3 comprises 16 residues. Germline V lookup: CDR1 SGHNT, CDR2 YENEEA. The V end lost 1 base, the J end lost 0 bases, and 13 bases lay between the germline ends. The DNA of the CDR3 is TGTGCCAGCAGCTTAGTCTTAGGGCAGACCTCCTACGAGCAGTACTTC. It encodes CASSLVLGQTSYEQYF.

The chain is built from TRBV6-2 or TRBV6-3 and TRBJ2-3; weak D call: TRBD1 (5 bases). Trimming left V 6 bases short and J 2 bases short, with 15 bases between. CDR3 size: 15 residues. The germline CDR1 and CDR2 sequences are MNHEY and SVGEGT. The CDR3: CASSPLTEDTDTQYF. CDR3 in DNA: TGTGCCAGCAGCCCCTTGACAGAAGACACAGATACGCAGTATTTT.

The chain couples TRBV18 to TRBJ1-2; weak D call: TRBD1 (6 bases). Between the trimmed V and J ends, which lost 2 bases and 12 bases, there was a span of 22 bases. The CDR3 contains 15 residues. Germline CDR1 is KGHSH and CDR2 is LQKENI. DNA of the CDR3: TGTGCCAGCTCACCAGAGGGTCGGCAGGGGATAATCGACACCTTC. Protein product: CASSPEGRQGIIDTF.

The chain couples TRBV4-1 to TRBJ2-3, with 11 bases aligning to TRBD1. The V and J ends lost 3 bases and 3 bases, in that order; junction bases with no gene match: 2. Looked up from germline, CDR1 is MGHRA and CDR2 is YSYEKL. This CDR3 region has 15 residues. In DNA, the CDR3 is TGCGCCAGCAGCCATGGACAGGGGGCGACAGATACGCAGTATTTT. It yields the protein CASSHGQGATDTQYF.

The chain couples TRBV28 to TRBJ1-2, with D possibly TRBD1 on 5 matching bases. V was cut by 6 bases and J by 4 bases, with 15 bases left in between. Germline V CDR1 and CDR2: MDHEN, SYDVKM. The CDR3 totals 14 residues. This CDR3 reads CASRTHGDSYGYTF. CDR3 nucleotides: TGTGCCAGCAGAACTCACGGGGACTCCTATGGCTACACCTTC.

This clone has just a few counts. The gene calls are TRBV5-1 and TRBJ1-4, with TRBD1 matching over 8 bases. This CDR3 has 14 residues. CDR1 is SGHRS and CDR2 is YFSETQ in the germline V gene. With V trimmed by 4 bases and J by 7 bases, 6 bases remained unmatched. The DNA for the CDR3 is TGCGCCAGCAGCGGAGGACAGGGCGGTGAAAAACTGTTTTTT. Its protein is CASSGGQGGEKLFF.

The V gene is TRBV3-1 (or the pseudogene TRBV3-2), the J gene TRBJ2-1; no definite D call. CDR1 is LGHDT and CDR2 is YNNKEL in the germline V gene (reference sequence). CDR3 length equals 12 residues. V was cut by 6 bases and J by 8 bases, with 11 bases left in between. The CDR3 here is CASSPSRHEQFF. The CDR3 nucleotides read TGTGCCAGCAGTCCTTCCCGGCATGAGCAGTTCTTC.

The CDR3 nucleotides read TGTGCCAGCAGCGCTCGGGAAGGGGCCCTCTCTGGAAACACCATATATTTT. As protein: CASSAREGALSGNTIYF. The chain combines TRBV7-3 with TRBJ1-3; D possibly corresponds to TRBD1 (5 bases). The V end was cut by 5 bases, the J end by 0 bases, with 17 bases between. Germline CDR1 SGHTA, CDR2 FQGTGA. This CDR3 comprises 17 residues.

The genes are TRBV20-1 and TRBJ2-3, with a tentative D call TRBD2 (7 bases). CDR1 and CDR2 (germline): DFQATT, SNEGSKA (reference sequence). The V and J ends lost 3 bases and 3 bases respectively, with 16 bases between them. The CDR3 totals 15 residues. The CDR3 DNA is TGCAGTGCTAGTCGAGGGGGGGGAATGACAGATACGCAGTATTTT. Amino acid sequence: CSASRGGGMTDTQYF.

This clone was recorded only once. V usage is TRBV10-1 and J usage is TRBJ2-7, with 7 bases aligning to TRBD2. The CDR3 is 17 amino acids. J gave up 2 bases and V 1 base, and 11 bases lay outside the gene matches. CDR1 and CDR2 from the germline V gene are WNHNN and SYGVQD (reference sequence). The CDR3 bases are TGCGCCAGCAGTGAGTGGAACGGGGGGACGGGCCCCTACGAGCAGTACGTC. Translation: CASSEWNGGTGPYEQYV.

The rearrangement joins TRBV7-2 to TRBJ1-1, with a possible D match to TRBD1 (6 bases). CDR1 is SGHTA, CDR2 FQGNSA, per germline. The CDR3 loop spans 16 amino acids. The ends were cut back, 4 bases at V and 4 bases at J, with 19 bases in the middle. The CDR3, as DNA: TGTGCCAGCAGCTCACTATTAAGGGGGATCGGCACTGAAGCTTTCTTT. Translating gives CASSSLLRGIGTEAFF.

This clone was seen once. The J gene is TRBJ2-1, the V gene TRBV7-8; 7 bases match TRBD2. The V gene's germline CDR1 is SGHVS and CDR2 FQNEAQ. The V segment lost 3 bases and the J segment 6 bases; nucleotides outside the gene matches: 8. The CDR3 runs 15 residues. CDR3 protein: CASSFMGGVSNEQFF. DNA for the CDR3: TGTGCCAGCAGCTTTATGGGGGGGGTCTCCAATGAGCAGTTCTTC.

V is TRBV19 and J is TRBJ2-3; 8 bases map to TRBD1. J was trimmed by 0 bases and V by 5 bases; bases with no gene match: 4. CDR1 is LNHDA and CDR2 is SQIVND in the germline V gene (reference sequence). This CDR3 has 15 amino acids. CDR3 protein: CASSLGQESTDTQYF. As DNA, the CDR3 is TGTGCCAGTAGTCTGGGACAGGAGAGCACAGATACGCAGTATTTT. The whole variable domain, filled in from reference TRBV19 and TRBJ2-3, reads DGGITQSPKYLFRKEGQNVTLSCEQNLNHDAMYWYRQDPGQGLRLIYYSQIVNDFQKGDIAEGYSVSREKKESFPLTVTSAQKNPTAFYLCASSLGQESTDTQYFGPGTRLTVL.

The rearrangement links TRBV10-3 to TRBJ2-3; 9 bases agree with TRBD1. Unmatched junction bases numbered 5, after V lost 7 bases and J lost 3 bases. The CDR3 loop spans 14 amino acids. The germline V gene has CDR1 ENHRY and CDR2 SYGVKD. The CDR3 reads CAITGDRATDTQYF. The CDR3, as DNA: TGTGCCATCACAGGGGACAGGGCTACAGATACGCAGTATTTT.

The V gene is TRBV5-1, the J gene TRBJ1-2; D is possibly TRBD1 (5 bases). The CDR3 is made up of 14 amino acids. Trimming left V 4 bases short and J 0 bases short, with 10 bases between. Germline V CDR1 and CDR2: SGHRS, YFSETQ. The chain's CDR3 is CASSLTGTNYGYTF. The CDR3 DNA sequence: TGCGCCAGCAGCCTTACAGGCACTAACTATGGCTACACCTTC.

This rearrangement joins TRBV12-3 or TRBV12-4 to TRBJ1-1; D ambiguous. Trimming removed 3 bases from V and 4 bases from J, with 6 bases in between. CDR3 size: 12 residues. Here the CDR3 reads CASSFGSTEAFF. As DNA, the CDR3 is TGTGCCAGCAGTTTTGGGAGCACTGAAGCTTTCTTT.

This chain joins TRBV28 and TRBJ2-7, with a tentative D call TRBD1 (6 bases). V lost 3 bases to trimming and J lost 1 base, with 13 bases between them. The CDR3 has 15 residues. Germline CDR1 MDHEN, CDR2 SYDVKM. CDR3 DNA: TGTGCCAGCAGTTTGGCGGCAGGGGTATCCTACGAGCAGTACGTC. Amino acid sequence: CASSLAAGVSYEQYV.

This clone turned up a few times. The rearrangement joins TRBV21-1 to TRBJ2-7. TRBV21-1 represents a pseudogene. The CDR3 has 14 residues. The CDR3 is CASSKGVSRHEQYV. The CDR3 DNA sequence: TGTGCCAGCAGCAAAGGCGTCAGCCGGCACGAGCAGTACGTC.

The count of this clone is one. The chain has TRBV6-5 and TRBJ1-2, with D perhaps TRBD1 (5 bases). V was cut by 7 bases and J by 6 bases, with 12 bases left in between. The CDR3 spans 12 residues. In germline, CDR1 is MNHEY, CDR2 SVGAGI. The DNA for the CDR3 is TGTGCCAGCAATGGGGGGATCAATGGCTACACCTTC. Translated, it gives CASNGGINGYTF.

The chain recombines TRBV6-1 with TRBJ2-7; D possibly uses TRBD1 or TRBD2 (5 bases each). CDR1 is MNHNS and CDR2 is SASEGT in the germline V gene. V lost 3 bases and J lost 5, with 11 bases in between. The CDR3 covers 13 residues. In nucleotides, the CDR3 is TGTGCCAGCAGTGACAGGGAGATCAACGAGCAGTACTTC. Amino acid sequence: CASSDREINEQYF.

The CDR3 loop reads CASTITGGSGNTIYF. CDR3 DNA sequence: TGTGCCAGCACAATAACAGGGGGCTCTGGAAACACCATATATTTT. The chain links TRBV6-5 to TRBJ1-3, with TRBD1 identical over 8 bases. The CDR3 length is 15 residues. Trimming cost V 7 bases and J 0 bases; bases outside gene matches: 5. The germline gives CDR1 MNHEY, CDR2 SVGAGI.

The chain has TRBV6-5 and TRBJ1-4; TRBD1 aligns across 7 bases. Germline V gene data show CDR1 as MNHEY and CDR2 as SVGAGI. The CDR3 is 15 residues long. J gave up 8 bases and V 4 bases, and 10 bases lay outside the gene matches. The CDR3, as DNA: TGTGCCAGCAGTTTAGGTAGGGGGCGCCACGAAAAACTGTTTTTT. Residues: CASSLGRGRHEKLFF.